This T cell receptor beta chain came from a study of T cell repertoires in cytomegalovirus infection. Whole-study context: Public TCR beta signatures indicated both CMV infection and matching HLA type. Study conclusions and caveats: Cumulative public TCR beta family frequency identified CMV carriers with the relevant HLA. Clonotype analysis showed dominance of the ex vivo response by HLA-C-restricted CMV-specific TCR beta clonotypes.

CDR3 length: 14 amino acids. CDR1 MNHNS and CDR2 SASEGT come from the germline V gene. Trimming took off 0 bases at V and 8 bases at J, with 10 bases between the two ends. This clonotype was counted only a few times. Its antigen is not known. TCRdb passed the reads through MiXCR, listing each CDR3 protein once. The repertoire has under 450,000 distinct CDR3 sequences, about a third of them found once; the top ten carry approximately 13%. This sequence joins TRBV6-1 and TRBJ1-4; D is unresolved. The clonotype was recovered from a human donor in good health (CMV status not recorded). Some clones in this sample may be carry-over from other donors' samples. The sample was cultured PBMCs, taken from culture after CMV antigen stimulation. In nucleotides, the CDR3 is TGTGCCAGCAGTGAAGCGCTCCCAGTCGAAAAACTGTTTTTT. It encodes CASSEALPVEKLFF.